What follows are 5 T cell receptor beta chains derived from one specimen sequenced in a study of CD8+CD57+ T cells in acquired aplastic anemia. Researchers used genomic DNA as the template to profile TCR beta VDJ and CDR3. One entry per CDR3 protein, called by TCRdb with MiXCR from the reads. The table has fewer than 200,000 distinct CDR3 sequences, approximately 60% seen once. The specimen was sorted CD4+, CD8+, or CD8+CD57+ T cells (not recorded which) from PBMCs. The receptors were gathered from a human donor in good health.

Ten or more counts support this clonotype. The chain recombines TRBV4-1 with TRBJ2-7; D possibly corresponds to TRBD1 (8 bases). From germline, CDR1 is MGHRA and CDR2 YSYEKL. CDR3 length equals 17 residues. V was shortened by 1 base and J by 3 bases, with 19 bases between the two germline ends. The CDR3 DNA reads as TGCGCCAGCAGCCAAGGATCGGGAGGACAGGGACACTACGAGCAGTACTTC. Translated, it gives CASSQGSGGQGHYEQYF.

The chain uses TRBV7-9 and TRBJ2-7; D gene uncertain. Trimming stripped 5 bases from V and 6 bases from J, with 20 bases between. The germline V gene encodes CDR1 SEHNR and CDR2 FQNEAQ (reference sequence). This CDR3 has 15 residues. The DNA of the CDR3 is TGTGCCAGCAGCCCGATGCATGTTGAAACGCGCGAGCAGTACTTC. Protein: CASSPMHVETREQYF.

The chain recombines TRBV12-3 or TRBV12-4 with TRBJ1-2; D unclear. V lost 5 bases, J lost 7 bases, and 8 bases lay in between. CDR3 size: 11 residues. The CDR3 is CASSVGRGYTF. The CDR3 nucleotides read TGTGCCAGCAGTGTAGGTCGTGGCTACACCTTC.

This clonotype appeared many times. This chain joins TRBV6-1 and TRBJ1-1; maybe TRBD1 (5 bases). In germline, CDR1 is MNHNS, CDR2 SASEGT. The CDR3 sequence is 13 residues long. Trimming removed 3 bases from V and 3 bases from J, with 8 bases in between. This CDR3 reads CASSDRVDTEAFF. CDR3 DNA: TGTGCCAGCAGTGACAGGGTGGACACTGAAGCTTTCTTT.

This clonotype was observed at least ten times. This sequence joins TRBV7-9 and TRBJ1-1, with a weak D call TRBD1 (5 bases). The CDR3 loop spans 15 amino acids. The germline gives CDR1 SEHNR, CDR2 FQNEAQ (reference sequence). V gave up 5 bases and J gave up 0 bases, with 13 bases separating them. DNA for the CDR3: TGTGCCAGCAGCCTATCCCGGGGACTGAACACTGAAGCTTTCTTT. Translation gives CASSLSRGLNTEAFF.